The 8 T cell receptor beta chains in this list originate from one sample, sequenced in a study of T cells in localized non-small cell lung cancer. Sequencing used immunoSEQ multiplex PCR; TCRdb keeps in-frame clones, though not all of them. The sample lists 25,000 to 30,000 clones; 70% to 90% were seen once. Specimen: peripheral blood, collected before any cancer treatment. Receptors were obtained from a woman aged 18 to 49 with stage I lung adenocarcinoma.

The genes are TRBV14 and TRBJ2-3; 7 bases align to TRBD1. V shed 0 bases and J 4 bases; nucleotides not matched to a gene: 1. CDR3 length: 14 residues. Germline lookup yields CDR1 SGHDN and CDR2 FVKESK. The CDR3 sequence: CASSQDTGADTQYF. CDR3 sequence (DNA): TGTGCCAGCAGCCAAGATACAGGGGCAGATACGCAGTATTTT.

This chain joins TRBV14 and TRBJ1-2; D may be TRBD1 (6 bases). The CDR3 sequence is 18 residues long. The V end was cut by 3 bases, the J end by 4 bases, with 24 bases between. Per germline, CDR1 SGHDN and CDR2 FVKESK. CDR3 DNA: TGTGCCAGCAGCCACACCTCCCAGGGGCCAGGGTCGGGCTATGGCTACACCTTC. It is translated as CASSHTSQGPGSGYGYTF.

As concerns this clone: Other DNA variants within this sample encode the same CDR3. The genes are TRBV11-2 and TRBJ2-1; D is ambiguous. Trimming left V 0 bases short and J 0 bases short, with 6 bases between. CDR1 is SGHAT and CDR2 is FQNNGV in the germline V gene. This CDR3 has 15 residues. CDR3 in amino acids: CASSLDLSSYNEQFF. CDR3 DNA sequence: TGTGCCAGCAGCTTAGACTTGAGCTCCTACAATGAGCAGTTCTTC.

The rearrangement joins TRBV11-2 to TRBJ2-1, with TRBD1 matching over 9 bases. The CDR3 covers 14 residues. V dropped 4 bases and J dropped 6; count of bases not matched to a gene: 4. From germline, CDR1 is SGHAT and CDR2 FQNNGV. CDR3 sequence reads: CASSSGTGPNEQFF. CDR3 DNA: TGTGCCAGCAGCTCCGGGACAGGGCCCAATGAGCAGTTCTTC.

This chain links TRBV15 with TRBJ2-3; the match to TRBD2 covers 7 bases. CDR1 LNHNV and CDR2 YYDKDF come from the germline V gene (reference sequence). The CDR3 loop spans 14 amino acids. Trimming cost V 4 bases and J 2 bases; bases outside gene matches: 3. In DNA form, the CDR3 reads TGTGCCACCAGCACTGGACTAGACACAGATACGCAGTATTTT. Amino acids: CATSTGLDTDTQYF. The whole variable domain, remainder taken from reference TRBV15 and TRBJ2-3, is DAMVIQNPRYQVTQFGKPVTLSCSQTLNHNVMYWYQQKSSQAPKLLFHYYDKDFNNEADTPDNFQSRRPNTSFCFLDIRSPGLGDTAMYLCATSTGLDTDTQYFGPGTRLTVL.

The J gene is TRBJ2-2, the V gene TRBV25-1, with a weak D call TRBD1 (5 bases). CDR3 length: 17 amino acids. V lost 1 base to trimming and J lost 5 bases, with 17 bases between them. The germline CDR1 and CDR2 sequences are MGHDK and SYGVNS. This CDR3 is CASSEWSVTVTTGELFF. DNA of the CDR3: TGTGCCAGCAGTGAATGGAGCGTGACAGTCACTACCGGGGAGCTGTTTTTT.

The CDR3 spells CASRQGGANYGYTF. For the CDR3, the DNA is TGTGCCAGCAGGCAAGGGGGCGCAAACTATGGCTACACCTTC. J is TRBJ1-2 and V is TRBV7-2, with TRBD1 matching over 7 bases. This CDR3 spans 14 amino acids. The J segment lost 2 bases and the V segment lost 6 bases, leaving 6 bases of the junction unmatched. CDR1 and CDR2 from the germline V gene are SGHTA and FQGNSA.

This rearrangement joins TRBV11-2 to TRBJ2-2; a possible D gene is TRBD1 (6 bases). CDR3 length equals 14 residues. Germline loops: CDR1 SGHAT, CDR2 FQNNGV. V dropped 8 bases and J dropped 4 bases, with 14 bases sitting between them. CDR3: CASCGGWGTGELFF. The CDR3 coding sequence is TGTGCCAGCTGTGGGGGCTGGGGCACCGGGGAGCTGTTTTTT.